This T cell receptor beta chain was identified in a study of blood T cell repertoires in COVID-19. About the research overall: Spain, Italy and the United States supplied samples that represented acute and convalescent COVID-19. T cells, B-cell-depleted T cells, or PBMCs provided the cDNA or gDNA that served as material.

The CDR3 length is 15 residues. CDR1 and CDR2 from the germline V gene are SGHDT and YYEEEE. With V trimmed by 6 bases and J by 6 bases, 8 bases remained unmatched. Authors' processing steps: The authors estimated nucleated cell counts from reference gene primer amplification. The table came from immunoSEQ multiplex PCR; TCRdb's copy has only in-frame clones and leaves some out. V, J and clone size derive from that table, while D and trimming were established from the DNA sequence. The table has 100,000 or so clones, approximately 84% seen once. The table lists this clone with a count of one. The chain carries TRBV5-6 and TRBJ2-1, with 11 bases that match TRBD2. The sequence was obtained from a woman aged 55 to 70 with acute or convalescent COVID-19. Sequencing input: peripheral blood. The CDR3 nucleotides read TGTGCCAGCACTCCTAGGACTAGCGGGTTCAATGAGCAGTTCTTC. This sequence encodes CASTPRTSGFNEQFF.